Detailed here is one TCR beta chain. The CDR3 runs 13 residues. V gave up 6 bases and J gave up 5 bases; unmatched junction bases: 5. Looked up from germline, CDR1 is MNHEY and CDR2 is SVGAGI. Per the study methods: Nucleated cell counts were estimated from reference gene primer amplification. The data were produced by immunoSEQ multiplex PCR, yet TCRdb's version contains in-frame clones alone and is incomplete. D and trimming were read from the DNA, whereas the V and J calls and clone size are those reported in that table. The sample records 140,000 to 150,000 clones, over 80% being singletons. The entry originates in a study of blood T cell repertoires in COVID-19. Study information: Italy, Spain and the United States were the sources of the convalescent and acute COVID-19 samples. T cells, B-cell-depleted T cells, or PBMCs supplied cDNA or gDNA.

Sequenced sample: peripheral blood. This sequence was found in a man in his fifties or sixties with active or convalescent COVID-19. J is TRBJ2-7 and V is TRBV6-5, with 9 bases lining up with TRBD1. This chain's CDR3 is CASRGQGSDEQYF. CDR3 DNA sequence: TGTGCCAGCAGAGGACAGGGGAGCGACGAGCAGTACTTC.